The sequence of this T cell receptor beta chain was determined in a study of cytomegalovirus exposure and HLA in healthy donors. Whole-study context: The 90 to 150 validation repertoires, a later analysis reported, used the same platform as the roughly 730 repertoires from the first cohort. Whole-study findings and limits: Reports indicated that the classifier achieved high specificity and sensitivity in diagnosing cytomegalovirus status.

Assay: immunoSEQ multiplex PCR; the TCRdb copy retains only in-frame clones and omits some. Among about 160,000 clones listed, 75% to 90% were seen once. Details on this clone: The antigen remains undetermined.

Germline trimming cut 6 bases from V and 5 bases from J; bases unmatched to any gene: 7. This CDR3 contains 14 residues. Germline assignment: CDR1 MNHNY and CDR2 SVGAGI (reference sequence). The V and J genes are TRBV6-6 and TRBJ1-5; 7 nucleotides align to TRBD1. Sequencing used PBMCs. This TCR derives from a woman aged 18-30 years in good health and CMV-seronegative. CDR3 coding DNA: TGTGCCAGCAGCCCAGGGGGTTTATATCAGCCCCAGCATTTT. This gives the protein CASSPGGLYQPQHF.